Below are 22 T cell receptor beta chains sequenced from a single sample in a study of shared clonotypes between healthy human individuals. Sequencing was performed with immunoSEQ multiplex PCR; in TCRdb, only in-frame clones are kept and a portion is missing. The table includes about 1.1 million clones, approximately 80% detected once. Material: memory CD4+ T cells from PBMCs. Subset described: CD45RA-negative fraction. All receptors derive from a young man in good health. Some clones in this sample may be carry-over from other donors' samples.

This clone occurred many times. The gene calls are TRBV27 and TRBJ2-7; D is unresolved. Germline values: CDR1 MNHEY, CDR2 SMNVEV (reference sequence). The CDR3 has 13 amino acids. V was trimmed by 5 bases and J by 5 bases, leaving 13 bases between them. CDR3 loop: CASSRRSADEQYF. In DNA, the CDR3 is TGTGCCAGCAGTCGAAGGAGCGCGGACGAGCAGTACTTC.

The chain carries TRBV10-3 and TRBJ2-3; D is unclear. Germline CDR1 is ENHRY and CDR2 is SYGVKD. V gave up 0 bases and J gave up 6 bases, with 7 bases separating them. This CDR3 has 13 amino acids. The DNA for the CDR3 is TGTGCCATCAGTGAGTCGTGGTCGGATACGCAGTATTTT. Translating it yields CAISESWSDTQYF.

In DNA, the CDR3 is TGTGCCAGCATCCTCACGAATAGCAATCAGCCCCAGCATTTT. Its translation is CASILTNSNQPQHF. V is TRBV6-1 and J is TRBJ1-5; D uncertain. Looked up from germline, CDR1 is MNHNS and CDR2 is SASEGT. The CDR3 loop spans 14 amino acids. V lost 7 bases to trimming and J lost 0 bases, with 10 bases between them.

The CDR3 reads CASSSPHRTGNYGYTF. CDR3 coding DNA: TGTGCCAGCAGTTCCCCCCATCGGACAGGAAACTATGGCTACACCTTC. This chain uses TRBV28 with TRBJ1-2; TRBD1 matches at 7 bases. V trimming: 4 bases; J trimming: 2 bases; junction bases outside the gene matches: 10. CDR3 length equals 16 residues. Germline V gene lookup returns CDR1 MDHEN and CDR2 SYDVKM.

A note on this clone: Other DNA sequences in this sample translate to the same CDR3. The chain links TRBV5-1 to TRBJ2-2; D is unresolved. V lost 0 bases to trimming and J lost 4 bases, with 10 bases between them. Germline-derived CDR1 and CDR2 are SGHRS and YFSETQ. The CDR3 runs to 15 residues. CDR3 protein: CASSLGTSATGELFF. The CDR3 region has the DNA TGCGCCAGCAGCTTGGGGACGAGCGCCACCGGGGAGCTGTTTTTT.

The rearrangement joins TRBV30 to TRBJ2-7, with D perhaps matching TRBD2 (5 bases). This CDR3 comprises 13 residues. In germline, CDR1 is GTSNPN, CDR2 SVGIG (reference sequence). Trimming removed 4 bases at V and 3 bases at J, with 13 bases between. CDR3 nucleotides: TGTGCCTGGATGCGGGCAGGAGGCTACGAGCAGTACTTC. This sequence encodes CAWMRAGGYEQYF. Full variable domain (missing parts from reference TRBV30 and TRBJ2-7): SQTIHQWPATLVQPVGSPLSLECTVEGTSNPNLYWYRQAAGRGLQLLFYSVGIGQISSEVPQNLSASRPQDRQFILSSKKLLLSDSGFYLCAWMRAGGYEQYFGPGTRLTVT.

The V and J genes are TRBV27 and TRBJ2-7, with unresolved D. This CDR3 is built from 15 residues. V was cut by 2 bases and J by 2 bases, with 13 bases left in between. Germline V gene sequence: CDR1 MNHEY, CDR2 SMNVEV (reference sequence). The CDR3 spells CASSLNARSPYEQYF. The CDR3 DNA reads as TGTGCCAGCAGTTTAAACGCCAGGAGCCCCTACGAGCAGTACTTC.

This chain joins TRBV5-1 and TRBJ2-7; D is perhaps TRBD1 (5 bases). The CDR3 runs 14 residues. The V end was cut by 0 bases, the J end by 12 bases, with 19 bases between. Germline V gene data show CDR1 as SGHRS and CDR2 as YFSETQ. The CDR3, as DNA: TGCGCCAGCAGCTTGGGTCAGGGATCCCCCTGGGGGTACTTC. As protein: CASSLGQGSPWGYF.

V gene TRBV10-3 combines with J gene TRBJ1-5; TRBD1 is a possible D gene (6 bases). CDR1 is ENHRY and CDR2 is SYGVKD in the germline V gene. The CDR3 spans 14 residues. V was shortened by 4 bases and J by 4 bases, with 11 bases between the two germline ends. This chain's CDR3 is CAISGGQGNQPQHF. The CDR3 nucleotides read TGTGCCATCAGTGGGGGGCAGGGTAATCAGCCCCAGCATTTT.

CDR3 sequence: CASSRGRANTGELFF. For the CDR3, the DNA is TGTGCCAGCTCCCGGGGCAGGGCGAACACCGGGGAGCTGTTTTTT. The V gene is TRBV28, the J gene TRBJ2-2; D assignment may be TRBD1 or TRBD2 (5 bases each). The CDR3 sequence is 15 residues long. Germline V gene data show CDR1 as MDHEN and CDR2 as SYDVKM. Between the trimmed V and J ends, which lost 8 bases and 0 bases, there was a span of 13 bases.

This clone was found a few times. CDR3 protein: CASSLGLSRGTEAFF. The DNA of the CDR3 is TGTGCCAGCAGCTTGGGTCTGAGTCGGGGCACTGAAGCTTTCTTT. The V and J genes are TRBV7-6 and TRBJ1-1; D ambiguous. V gave up 3 bases and J gave up 4 bases, with 15 bases separating them. CDR3 size: 15 residues. Per the germline V gene, CDR1 is SGHVS and CDR2 is FNYEAQ.

The CDR3 spells CSVATGWTDTQYF. The DNA for the CDR3 is TGCAGCGTTGCGACAGGTTGGACAGATACGCAGTATTTT. The rearrangement joins TRBV29-1 to TRBJ2-3; D is possibly TRBD1 (6 bases). V gave up 4 bases and J gave up 3 bases, with 11 bases separating them. There are 13 residues in the CDR3. Germline lookup yields CDR1 SQVTM and CDR2 ANQGSEA.

The rearrangement uses TRBV7-2 and TRBJ1-1, with a weak D call TRBD1 (6 bases). The V gene's germline CDR1 is SGHTA and CDR2 FQGNSA. The CDR3 is 15 residues long. Trimming stripped 5 bases from V and 7 bases from J, with 20 bases between. CDR3 sequence (DNA): TGTGCCAGCAGCCCCCTCTTAGGGGGGCGGGTTGAAGCTTTCTTT. Translating gives CASSPLLGGRVEAFF.

This clone was found once. Here the CDR3 DNA reads TGTGCCAGCAGTTACGCAGGGAACGTCCTGACTTTC. Amino acid sequence: CASSYAGNVLTF. This chain uses TRBV6-6 with TRBJ2-6; D is perhaps TRBD1 (5 bases). The CDR3 totals 12 residues. V gave up 2 bases and J gave up 10 bases, with 6 bases separating them. Germline values: CDR1 MNHNY, CDR2 SVGAGI (reference sequence).

V and J are TRBV28 and TRBJ2-7; either TRBD1 or TRBD2 may supply D (5 bases each). This CDR3 contains 14 residues. Germline V gene sequence: CDR1 MDHEN, CDR2 SYDVKM. The V end lost 5 bases, the J end lost 2 bases, and 13 bases lay between the germline ends. The CDR3 coding sequence is TGTGCCAGCAGTAGGTGGGGGTCCACCTACGAGCAGTACTTC. Its translation is CASSRWGSTYEQYF. Drawing the rest from reference TRBV28 and TRBJ2-7, the complete variable domain is DVKVTQSSRYLVKRTGEKVFLECVQDMDHENMFWYRQDPGLGLRLIYFSYDVKMKEKGDIPEGYSVSREKKERFSLILESASTNQTSMYLCASSRWGSTYEQYFGPGTRLTVT.

The chain carries TRBV5-8 and TRBJ2-1; D remains unclear. Germline V gene sequence: CDR1 SGHTS, CDR2 YDEGEE. Trimming left V 4 bases short and J 15 bases short, with 17 bases between. There are 12 residues in the CDR3. CDR3 in amino acids: CASSLVDGGRFF. The CDR3 coding sequence is TGTGCCAGCAGCCTAGTAGACGGTGGGCGGTTCTTC.

V gene TRBV29-1 combines with J gene TRBJ1-1, with D hard to call. The CDR3 loop spans 17 amino acids. Germline V lookup: CDR1 SQVTM, CDR2 ANQGSEA. V was pared by 6 bases and J by 1 base, with 24 bases between. DNA for the CDR3: TGCAGCGTCTGGCAGGTGAATGACCTCACCACGAACACTGAAGCTTTCTTT. Translating it yields CSVWQVNDLTTNTEAFF.

The chain combines TRBV28 with TRBJ1-1; D remains unclear. V gave up 9 bases and J gave up 4 bases, with 18 bases separating them. The CDR3 contains 14 residues. Germline CDR1 is MDHEN and CDR2 is SYDVKM. The CDR3 bases are TGTGCCAGTCAGACACCTCCTTTGGGCACTGAAGCTTTCTTT. This codes for CASQTPPLGTEAFF. Filled out from reference TRBV28 and TRBJ1-1, the complete variable domain reads DVKVTQSSRYLVKRTGEKVFLECVQDMDHENMFWYRQDPGLGLRLIYFSYDVKMKEKGDIPEGYSVSREKKERFSLILESASTNQTSMYLCASQTPPLGTEAFFGQGTRLTVV.

V usage is TRBV28 and J usage is TRBJ2-1, with 12 nucleotides matching TRBD2. This CDR3 comprises 15 residues. From germline, CDR1 is MDHEN and CDR2 SYDVKM. The J segment lost 4 bases and the V segment lost 5 bases, leaving 3 bases of the junction unmatched. CDR3 protein: CASSRTSGTYNEQFF. CDR3 DNA sequence: TGTGCCAGCAGTAGGACTAGCGGGACATACAATGAGCAGTTCTTC.

V usage is TRBV5-1 and J usage is TRBJ2-3; D is perhaps TRBD1 or TRBD2 (5 bases each). The V and J ends lost 3 bases and 2 bases respectively, with 10 bases between them. This CDR3 has 14 residues. Germline V gives CDR1 SGHRS, CDR2 YFSETQ. CDR3 in DNA: TGCGCCAGCAGCTCGGGACCCAACACAGATACGCAGTATTTT. The encoded protein is CASSSGPNTDTQYF.

The chain joins TRBV30 to TRBJ2-5, with no clear D. The CDR3 extends over 13 amino acids. Germline-derived CDR1 and CDR2 are GTSNPN and SVGIG (reference sequence). V was shortened by 0 bases and J by 6 bases, with 11 bases between the two germline ends. CDR3 sequence reads: CAWSVTLWQTQYF. The DNA of the CDR3 is TGTGCCTGGAGTGTAACCCTCTGGCAGACCCAGTACTTC.

The chain joins TRBV6-1 to TRBJ1-1; TRBD1 aligns across 9 bases. The V and J ends lost 7 bases and 2 bases, in that order; junction bases with no gene match: 8. This CDR3 is 15 amino acids long. The germline V gene has CDR1 MNHNS and CDR2 SASEGT. The CDR3 DNA reads as TGTGCCAGCATTCGACAGGGGGGCCTCAACACTGAAGCTTTCTTT. Its translation is CASIRQGGLNTEAFF.